A single sample is the source of the 15 T cell receptor beta chains below, sequenced in a study of blood T cell repertoires in COVID-19. TCRdb's table, derived via immunoSEQ multiplex PCR, lists solely in-frame clones and lacks some. Altogether roughly 240,000 clones are present, approximately 89% being singletons, with the ten largest covering 1.5% to 2%. Material for sequencing was peripheral blood. The receptors stem from a woman aged 60 to 75 who had recovered from COVID-19.

This clone appeared once. This rearrangement joins TRBV11-3 to TRBJ1-3; 7 nucleotides agree with TRBD1. There are 15 residues in the CDR3. CDR1 and CDR2 from the germline V gene are SGHNT and YENEEA. V dropped 5 bases and J dropped 0; count of bases not matched to a gene: 4. CDR3 DNA: TGTGCCAGCAGCCAAGGGACAGCCTCTGGAAACACCATATATTTT. Translation: CASSQGTASGNTIYF.

The J gene is TRBJ1-2, the V gene TRBV12-2. TRBV12-2 is a listed pseudogene. The CDR3 runs to 18 residues. The CDR3, as DNA: TGTGCAAGTCGCTCCCTATGCGGAACCGGGCCCCTCGGGGATGGCTACACCTTC. Residues: CASRSLCGTGPLGDGYTF.

The gene calls are TRBV5-4 and TRBJ1-2; 10 positions match TRBD1. Germline lookup yields CDR1 SGHNT and CDR2 YYREEE (reference sequence). J gave up 7 bases and V 9 bases, and 9 bases lay outside the gene matches. This CDR3 has 13 residues. For the CDR3, the DNA is TGTGCCACCGCGAGACAGGGGGCCTCTGGCTACACCTTC. Translating it yields CATARQGASGYTF.

This clone was found once. The chain combines TRBV18 with TRBJ1-2, with 8 bases lining up with TRBD1. This CDR3 contains 14 residues. The germline V gene encodes CDR1 KGHSH and CDR2 LQKENI. Losses at the gene ends were 3 bases for V and 3 bases for J; bases not matched to a gene: 3. CDR3 DNA sequence: TGTGCCAGCTCACCTTCGACAGGGGACTATGGCTACACCTTC. It codes for CASSPSTGDYGYTF.

The V and J genes are TRBV19 and TRBJ2-3, with D perhaps TRBD2 (6 bases). The germline V and J ends were trimmed by 9 bases and 6 bases, with 19 bases remaining between them. CDR1 and CDR2 (germline): LNHDA, SQIVND (reference sequence). The CDR3 sequence is 14 residues long. CDR3 DNA: TGTGCCAGCTCGGACTATCGTCCTACCGATACGCAGTATTTT. Translated: CASSDYRPTDTQYF.

This sequence joins TRBV9 and TRBJ2-4; D unresolved. There are 12 residues in the CDR3. Trimming cost V 0 bases and J 7 bases, with 5 bases left between them. CDR1 is SGDLS and CDR2 is YYNGEE in the germline V gene. CDR3 sequence (DNA): TGTGCCAGCAGCGTAGACGCGAACATTCAGTACTTC. Protein product: CASSVDANIQYF.

This chain links TRBV29-1 with TRBJ1-2, with a tentative D call TRBD1 (6 bases). Germline V gene data show CDR1 as SQVTM and CDR2 as ANQGSEA. The CDR3 runs 11 residues. The CDR3 DNA is TGCAGTGCCCCAGGGGTCTATGGCTACACCTTC. Translation gives CSAPGVYGYTF.

V gene TRBV3-1 (or the pseudogene TRBV3-2) combines with J gene TRBJ2-7, with TRBD2 identical over 8 bases. Germline CDR1 is LGHDT and CDR2 is YNNKEL (reference sequence). V lost 1 base, J lost 3 bases, and 14 bases stayed unmatched. The CDR3 length is 18 residues. CDR3 protein: CASSQGKIGVAGYYEQYF. For the CDR3, the DNA is TGTGCCAGCAGCCAAGGAAAAATCGGAGTAGCGGGGTACTACGAGCAGTACTTC.

In this sample, this clone turned up a few times. The chain recombines TRBV7-3 with TRBJ2-2; TRBD2 agrees at 7 bases. J lost 5 bases, V lost 3 bases, and 6 bases had no gene match. This CDR3 contains 15 residues. CDR1 and CDR2 from the germline V gene are SGHTA and FQGTGA. The CDR3 loop reads CASSLIGSGTGELFF. The CDR3 DNA reads as TGTGCCAGCAGCTTGATTGGTAGCGGGACCGGGGAGCTGTTTTTT.

The V gene is TRBV4-2, the J gene TRBJ1-6, with D unclear. The germline V gene encodes CDR1 LGHNA and CDR2 YNFKEQ. The CDR3 length is 13 residues. V lost 5 bases, J lost 10 bases, and 12 bases lay in between. CDR3 in amino acids: CASSFPSSSPLHF. CDR3 DNA: TGTGCCAGCAGCTTTCCCAGTTCATCACCCCTCCACTTT.

J is TRBJ2-5 and V is TRBV28; D gene unclear. Germline V lookup: CDR1 MDHEN, CDR2 SYDVKM. The CDR3 runs to 12 residues. Deletions cut 7 bases from V and 1 base from J, with 7 bases between. The CDR3 DNA follows: TGTGCCAGCAAGAGAGTCCAAGAGACCCAGTACTTC. It is translated as CASKRVQETQYF.

J is TRBJ2-3 and V is TRBV25-1; 10 bases agree with TRBD1. Germline CDR1 MGHDK, CDR2 SYGVNS. V lost 8 bases, J lost 1 base, and 0 bases stayed unmatched. The CDR3 is made up of 13 amino acids. The CDR3 bases are TGTGCCAGCGGGACAGGGGGCACAGATACGCAGTATTTT. Protein sequence: CASGTGGTDTQYF.

The chain has TRBV14 and TRBJ1-4; D might be TRBD1 (6 bases). The CDR3 is made up of 13 amino acids. From germline, CDR1 is SGHDN and CDR2 FVKESK. The V and J ends lost 4 bases and 10 bases respectively, with 13 bases between them. The CDR3 sequence is CASSPRTVGKLFF. The CDR3 nucleotides are TGTGCCAGCAGCCCACGGACAGTTGGAAAACTGTTTTTT.

The rearrangement links TRBV7-2 to TRBJ2-7, with D perhaps TRBD2 (7 bases). Trimming left V 10 bases short and J 4 bases short, with 17 bases between. Germline values: CDR1 SGHTA, CDR2 FQGNSA. The CDR3 has 13 residues. This CDR3 is CATGGGAGYEQYF. DNA of the CDR3: TGTGCCACCGGAGGGGGGGCTGGGTACGAGCAGTACTTC. Combining the CDR3 with reference TRBV7-2 and TRBJ2-7 gives the whole variable domain GAGVSQSPSNKVTEKGKDVELRCDPISGHTALYWYRQSLGQGLEFLIYFQGNSAPDKSGLPSDRFSAERTGGSVSTLTIQRTQQEDSAVYLCATGGGAGYEQYFGPGTRLTVT.

The chain carries TRBV28 and TRBJ1-2; TRBD1 matches at 8 bases. CDR3 length: 14 amino acids. The V and J ends lost 5 bases and 4 bases, in that order; junction bases with no gene match: 6. Germline-derived CDR1 and CDR2 are MDHEN and SYDVKM. The CDR3 DNA reads TGTGCCAGCAGTGAGACAGGGGAGGCCTATGGCTACACCTTC. Translation: CASSETGEAYGYTF.